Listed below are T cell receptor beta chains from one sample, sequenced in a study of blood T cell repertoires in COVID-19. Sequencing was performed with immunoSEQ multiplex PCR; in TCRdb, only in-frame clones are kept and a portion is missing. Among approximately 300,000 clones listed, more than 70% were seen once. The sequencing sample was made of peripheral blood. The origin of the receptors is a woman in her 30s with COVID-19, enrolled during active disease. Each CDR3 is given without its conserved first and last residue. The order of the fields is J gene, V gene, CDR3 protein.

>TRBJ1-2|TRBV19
ASSQGQGISYGYT
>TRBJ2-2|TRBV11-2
ASSLTGAAGELF
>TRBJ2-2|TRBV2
ASNRGHTGELF
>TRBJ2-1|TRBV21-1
ASHTGRDEQF
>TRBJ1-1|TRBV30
AWSLGGGRGYLMNTEAF
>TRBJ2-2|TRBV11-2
ASSLMSTGLPGELF
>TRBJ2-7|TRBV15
ATSRDRGGADEQY
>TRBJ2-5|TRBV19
ASSKGLAGDHQETQY
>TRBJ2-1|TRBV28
ASSPARGRSPLFNEQF
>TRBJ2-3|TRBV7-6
ASSIKAGVGDTRY
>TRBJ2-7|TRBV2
ASMVGALGEQY
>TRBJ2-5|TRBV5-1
ASSLGQPQETQY
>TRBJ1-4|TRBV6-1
ASSEGTVWRRAAEKLF
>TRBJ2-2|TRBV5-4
ASSLGARLNTGELF
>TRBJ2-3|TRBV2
ASSGTSGRRDTQY
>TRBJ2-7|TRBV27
ASSSGGSVAYEQY
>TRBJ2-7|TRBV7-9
ASSQTGVSYEQY
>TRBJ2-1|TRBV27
ASRPSSRDEQF
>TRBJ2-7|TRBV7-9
ASSSSSGEQY
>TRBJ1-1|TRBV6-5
ASSYAVNTEAF
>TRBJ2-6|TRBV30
AWGLADSGANVLT
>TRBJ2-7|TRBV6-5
ASSITGIYEQY
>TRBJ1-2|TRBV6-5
ASSLGQGKVWGYT
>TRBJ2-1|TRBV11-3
ASSSGTGVLSGSNEQF
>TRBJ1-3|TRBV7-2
ASSFLGGGPGNTIY
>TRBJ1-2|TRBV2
ASSEAGRRNYGYT
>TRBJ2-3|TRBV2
ASSSQGFGTDTQY
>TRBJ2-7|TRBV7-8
ASSAYPGQGLSYEQY
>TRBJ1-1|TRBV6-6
ASQQGPDTEAF
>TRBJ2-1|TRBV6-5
ASSPRGLAGNEQF
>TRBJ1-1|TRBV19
APERLTF
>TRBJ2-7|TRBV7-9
ASSLAGGEQY
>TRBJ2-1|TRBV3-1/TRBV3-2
ASSPGATSGGEQF
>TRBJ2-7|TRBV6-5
ASSPRHGGIHEQY
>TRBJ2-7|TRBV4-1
ASSQPSTGSYEQY
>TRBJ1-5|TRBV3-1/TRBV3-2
ASSQVPGGNQPQH
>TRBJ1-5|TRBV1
TSSQDQDRGGNQPQH
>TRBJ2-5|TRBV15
ATSTGVRETQY
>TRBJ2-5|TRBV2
ASRTLGGETQY
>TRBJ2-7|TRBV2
ASSELASGNIYEQY
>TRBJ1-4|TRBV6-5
ASTLRRGANEKLF
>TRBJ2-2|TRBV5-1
ASSKRTGGTGELF
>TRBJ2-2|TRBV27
ASSRDSPTFVLNTGELF
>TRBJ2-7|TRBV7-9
ASSLENSGSYEQY
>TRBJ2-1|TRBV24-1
ATSDSTGWIEQF
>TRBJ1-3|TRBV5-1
ASSRGGAGNTIY
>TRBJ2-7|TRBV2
ASSELRGKY
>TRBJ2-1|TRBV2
ASGGSQYNEQF
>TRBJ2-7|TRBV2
ASRELSGSNEQY
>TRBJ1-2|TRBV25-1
ASSGREGYGYT
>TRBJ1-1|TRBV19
ASSKGPGTGPSAEAF
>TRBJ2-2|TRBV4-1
ASSQDPAGGGNTGELF
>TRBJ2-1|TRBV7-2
ASSLQLAGGTEQF
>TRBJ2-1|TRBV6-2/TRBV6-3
ASSYLTSGYNEQF
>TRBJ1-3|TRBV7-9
ASRRGQEPGNTIY
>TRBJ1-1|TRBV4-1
ASRQGANTEAF
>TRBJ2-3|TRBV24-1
ATAGVSTDTQY
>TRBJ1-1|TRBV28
ASSLWREGNTEAF
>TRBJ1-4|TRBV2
ASRRDRGNEKLF